One sample yielded the 20 T cell receptor beta chains listed below, sequenced in a study of T cell responses to AZD1222 COVID-19 vaccine. Clones were read by immunoSEQ multiplex PCR, and TCRdb kept only the in-frame ones, dropping some. The table has approximately 180,000 clones, about 87% seen once. The starting material was peripheral blood, obtained 28 days after the second dose of the MenACWY control vaccine. Receptor source: an adult who received the MenACWY meningococcal vaccine as a control.

The chain couples TRBV14 to TRBJ2-1; D not resolved. V was cut by 5 bases and J by 4 bases, with 6 bases left in between. Germline-derived CDR1 and CDR2 are SGHDN and FVKESK. The CDR3 contains 12 residues. This CDR3 is CASSLGYNEQFF. Written as DNA, the CDR3 is TGTGCCAGCAGCTTGGGTTACAATGAGCAGTTCTTC.

The rearrangement joins TRBV6-2 or TRBV6-3 to TRBJ2-5, with D possibly TRBD1 on 6 matching bases. Per the germline V gene, CDR1 is MNHEY and CDR2 is SVGEGT. The CDR3 is made up of 19 amino acids. V was pared by 2 bases and J by 5 bases, with 27 bases between. CDR3 sequence (DNA): TGTGCCAGCAGTTACCCCCATCTTGTCCCGGGACAAGGCGTGGAGACCCAGTACTTC. Its protein is CASSYPHLVPGQGVETQYF.

This chain joins TRBV6-5 and TRBJ2-7, with 8 bases fitting TRBD2. The CDR3 is 14 amino acids. Germline V gene sequence: CDR1 MNHEY, CDR2 SVGAGI. V was clipped by 5 bases and J by 4 bases; unmatched bases: 7. CDR3 nucleotide sequence: TGTGCCAGCAGTAGTATACGCGGGAGGTACGAGCAGTACTTC. It yields the protein CASSSIRGRYEQYF.

The chain combines TRBV18 with TRBJ2-7; D call uncertain. Germline CDR1 KGHSH, CDR2 LQKENI. This CDR3 has 14 amino acids. With 6 bases removed from V and 2 bases from J, the gap between germline ends came to 14 bases. The CDR3 coding sequence is TGTGCCAGCTCCCCGGACGCCCGAGCCTACGAGCAGTACTTC. Amino acids: CASSPDARAYEQYF.

V and J are TRBV5-4 and TRBJ2-2, with TRBD1 matching 8 bases. The trim removed 3 bases at V and 4 bases at J, leaving 8 bases unmatched. In germline, CDR1 is SGHNT, CDR2 YYREEE (reference sequence). This CDR3 has 16 residues. This CDR3 is CASSSPGQVFTGELFF. The DNA for the CDR3 is TGTGCCAGCAGCTCCCCGGGACAGGTGTTCACCGGGGAGCTGTTTTTT.

The gene calls are TRBV20-1 and TRBJ1-2; D unclear. The germline V gene has CDR1 DFQATT and CDR2 SNEGSKA (reference sequence). The CDR3 length is 11 residues. Between the trimmed V and J ends, which lost 6 bases and 4 bases, there was a span of 9 bases. The CDR3, as DNA: TGCAGTGCCTCCTCGCTCTATGGCTACACCTTC. Translating it yields CSASSLYGYTF.

A remark on this clone: Additional DNA sequences in this sample encode the identical CDR3. This chain links TRBV19 with TRBJ2-1; 8 nucleotides line up with TRBD2. The CDR3 sequence is 15 residues long. Germline CDR1 and CDR2: LNHDA and SQIVND (reference sequence). The V segment lost 4 bases and the J segment 0 bases; nucleotides outside the gene matches: 2. CDR3 sequence: CASSKSGSSYNEQFF. The CDR3 DNA is TGTGCCAGTAGTAAGAGCGGGAGCTCCTACAATGAGCAGTTCTTC.

The CDR3 DNA follows: TGTGCCAGCAGATCAATACTAGGGGGCACGCAGCCCCAGCATTTT. Protein: CASRSILGGTQPQHF. The V gene is TRBV28, the J gene TRBJ1-5; 7 bases map to TRBD1. Germline V gene lookup returns CDR1 MDHEN and CDR2 SYDVKM. The length of the CDR3 is 15 residues. J gave up 7 bases and V 6 bases, and 12 bases lay outside the gene matches.

This clone appeared a single time. The chain employs TRBV10-1 and TRBJ2-3; the D gene is possibly TRBD2 (6 bases). Deletions cut 0 bases from V and 1 base from J, with 11 bases between. The CDR3 sequence is 16 residues long. Germline V lookup: CDR1 WNHNN, CDR2 SYGVQD (reference sequence). The CDR3, as DNA: TGCGCCAGCAGTGAGTCGACGGCTAGCGGCACAGATACGCAGTATTTT. It encodes CASSESTASGTDTQYF.

V gene TRBV30 combines with J gene TRBJ1-5; unclear D gene. In germline, CDR1 is GTSNPN, CDR2 SVGIG (reference sequence). CDR3 length equals 14 residues. V was cut by 2 bases and J by 5 bases, with 13 bases left in between. The CDR3 DNA reads TGTGCCTGGAGTCTCGCTGCGGGTGATCAGCCCCAGCATTTT. Translated: CAWSLAAGDQPQHF.

This chain connects TRBV28 to TRBJ1-1; 7 nucleotides match TRBD1. The germline V gene has CDR1 MDHEN and CDR2 SYDVKM. This CDR3 is 13 amino acids long. With V trimmed by 6 bases and J by 2 bases, 3 bases remained unmatched. Here the CDR3 DNA reads TGTGCCAGCAGAAGGACAGGTAACACTGAAGCTTTCTTT. Protein: CASRRTGNTEAFF.

The chain has TRBV19 and TRBJ1-2, with D uncertain. The CDR3 spans 14 residues. Looked up from germline, CDR1 is LNHDA and CDR2 is SQIVND (reference sequence). V lost 3 bases and J lost 5, with 13 bases in between. CDR3 nucleotides: TGTGCCAGTAGTATTTTTCCCGGTAGTTATGGCTACACCTTC. Translated: CASSIFPGSYGYTF.

V usage is TRBV24-1 and J usage is TRBJ2-1, with TRBD2 matching 10 bases. Germline V gene data show CDR1 as KGHDR and CDR2 as SFDVKD. The CDR3 has 16 amino acids. V gave up 5 bases and J gave up 7 bases; unmatched junction bases: 10. Here the CDR3 DNA reads TGTGCCACCAGTGCCCCCCGGGCTAGCGGGAGTAATGAGCAGTTCTTC. Its translation is CATSAPRASGSNEQFF.

The J gene is TRBJ2-3, the V gene TRBV2; D perhaps matches TRBD2 (5 bases). The germline V gene encodes CDR1 SNHLY and CDR2 FYNNEI. The CDR3 spans 14 residues. Trimming removed 7 bases at V and 0 bases at J, with 11 bases between. CDR3 DNA sequence: TGTGCCAGCACCCCTAGCTCGAGCACAGATACGCAGTATTTT. Translated: CASTPSSSTDTQYF.

In the case of this clone: The sample holds other DNA sequences that translate to the same CDR3. This sequence joins TRBV19 and TRBJ2-5; TRBD1 matches at 7 bases. The germline V gene has CDR1 LNHDA and CDR2 SQIVND (reference sequence). The CDR3 is 13 amino acids. V shed 8 bases and J 3 bases; nucleotides not matched to a gene: 6. CDR3 in amino acids: CASSTGTEETQYF. Here the CDR3 DNA reads TGTGCCAGTTCCACCGGGACAGAAGAGACCCAGTACTTC. The complete variable domain, with remaining parts taken from reference TRBV19 and TRBJ2-5, reads DGGITQSPKYLFRKEGQNVTLSCEQNLNHDAMYWYRQDPGQGLRLIYYSQIVNDFQKGDIAEGYSVSREKKESFPLTVTSAQKNPTAFYLCASSTGTEETQYFGPGTRLLVL.

The chain links TRBV10-3 to TRBJ1-1; 7 nucleotides line up with TRBD1. Looked up from germline, CDR1 is ENHRY and CDR2 is SYGVKD. The CDR3 totals 15 residues. With V trimmed by 2 bases and J by 1 base, 4 bases remained unmatched. CDR3 in DNA: TGTGCCATCAGTGAGATTAAGGGGGCGAACACTGAAGCTTTCTTT. Protein sequence: CAISEIKGANTEAFF.

This chain uses TRBV24-1 with TRBJ1-5; D unresolved. This CDR3 is built from 14 residues. The germline V gene encodes CDR1 KGHDR and CDR2 SFDVKD. V was cut by 4 bases and J by 5 bases, with 11 bases left in between. The CDR3 loop reads CATSDRRVDQPQHF. Written as DNA, the CDR3 is TGTGCCACCAGTGACCGACGGGTAGATCAGCCCCAGCATTTT.

The gene calls are TRBV7-2 and TRBJ1-1; weak D call: TRBD1 (5 bases). CDR1 and CDR2 (germline): SGHTA, FQGNSA. V lost 4 bases and J 5 bases, leaving 14 bases between the germline ends. The CDR3 consists of 14 residues. The CDR3 nucleotides read TGTGCCAGCAGCTCGGGGGGTCGGGGGACTGAAGCTTTCTTT. The encoded protein is CASSSGGRGTEAFF.

This chain connects TRBV11-3 to TRBJ2-1; D unresolved. Trimming pared 1 base from V and 7 bases from J, leaving 14 bases between. This CDR3 region has 15 residues. Looked up from germline, CDR1 is SGHNT and CDR2 is YENEEA. CDR3 loop: CASSLGFGETNEQFF. In DNA form, the CDR3 reads TGTGCCAGCAGCTTAGGTTTTGGGGAAACGAATGAGCAGTTCTTC.

The chain is built from TRBV19 and TRBJ2-7; D is unresolved. The CDR3 loop spans 13 amino acids. Trimming took 2 bases from V and 3 from J, leaving 8 bases between them. Germline V gives CDR1 LNHDA, CDR2 SQIVND (reference sequence). CDR3 DNA sequence: TGTGCCAGTAGTATACAGGTCGGCTACGAGCAGTACTTC. This encodes CASSIQVGYEQYF.